This T cell receptor (beta chain) came from a study of neurological immune-mediated disorders. The cDNA was generated by 5'RACE with 10-nucleotide random UMIs. Over 200 million TCR-beta sequences from 15-18 subjects came from every sequencing run. Each CDR3 protein is one row after TCRdb ran MiXCR on the 5' RACE reads. Found here are roughly 60,000 distinct CDR3 sequences, around 9.7% of them singletons; the top ten hold around an eighth. As to time point: longitudinal time-point 2. Germline CDR1 and CDR2: MNHNS and SASEGT. The CDR3 extends over 15 amino acids. Points from the study as a whole: Private repertoires in all groups were suggested by the absence of shared CDR3 amino acid sequences among expanded clones across subjects. The level of TCR clonal expansion was highest in patients with HTLV-1-associated myelopathy and lowest in multiple sclerosis, where it fell below the level seen in healthy controls.

Regarding this clonotype: Its cognate antigen is unknown. One end of the junction fails to match germline, which may point to a read error.

The sequencing input was PBMCs. The receptor was derived from a man aged 25-40 years in good health. V and J are TRBV6-1 and TRBJ1-1; D unresolved. This chain's CDR3 is CASSLPPLMNTKAFF. In DNA form, the CDR3 reads TGTGCCAGCAGTCTTCCTCCTCTTATGAACACTAAAGCTTTCTTT.